This entry describes one T cell receptor (beta chain). Its antigen is unidentified. The data originate from a study of identical twins. Germline CDR1 and CDR2: SGHTA and FQGNSA. Trimming took off 0 bases at V and 5 bases at J, with 22 bases between the two ends. The CDR3 is 18 amino acids. MiXCR, run by TCRdb on the 5' RACE reads, gives a single entry per CDR3 protein. Of roughly 540,000 distinct CDR3 sequences in the sample, about 20% are singletons; the top ten hold around 0.9%. Overall study findings and caveats: The study found weaker excess twin sharing in beta out-of-frame sequences. An excess of low generation probability was shown by twin-shared out-of-frame alpha sequences.

This sample also appeared in a second study, on T cells expressing NK-cell markers. That study reports: What remained unclear was the HCMV specificity of expanded NKG2C+ T cell clones.

The sequencing sample was made of CD4+ T cells sorted from blood. This rearrangement joins TRBV7-2 to TRBJ2-5; TRBD1 or TRBD2 may be the D gene (5 bases each). This sequence originates from a woman under 30 in good health. CDR3: CASSLAKTSGRALETQYF. DNA for the CDR3: TGTGCCAGCAGCTTAGCGAAGACCTCGGGACGGGCATTGGAGACCCAGTACTTC.